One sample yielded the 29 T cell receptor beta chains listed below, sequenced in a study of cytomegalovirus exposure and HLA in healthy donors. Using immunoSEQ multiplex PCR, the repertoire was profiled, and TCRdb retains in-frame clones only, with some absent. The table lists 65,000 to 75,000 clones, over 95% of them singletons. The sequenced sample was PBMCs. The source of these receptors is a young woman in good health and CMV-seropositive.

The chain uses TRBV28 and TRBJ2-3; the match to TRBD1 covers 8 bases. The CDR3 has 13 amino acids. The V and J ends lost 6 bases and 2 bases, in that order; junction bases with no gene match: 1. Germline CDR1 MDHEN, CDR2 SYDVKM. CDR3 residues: CASRDRDTDTQYF. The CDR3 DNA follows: TGTGCCAGCAGGGACAGGGACACAGATACGCAGTATTTT.

CDR3 nucleotides: TGTGCCAGCAGCTCCGGACAATTATATGGCTACACCTTC. Translation: CASSSGQLYGYTF. The gene calls are TRBV11-1 and TRBJ1-2; tentative D call: TRBD1 (5 bases). Trimming left V 4 bases short and J 5 bases short, with 11 bases between. The CDR3 loop spans 13 amino acids. In germline, CDR1 is SGHAT, CDR2 FQDESV (reference sequence).

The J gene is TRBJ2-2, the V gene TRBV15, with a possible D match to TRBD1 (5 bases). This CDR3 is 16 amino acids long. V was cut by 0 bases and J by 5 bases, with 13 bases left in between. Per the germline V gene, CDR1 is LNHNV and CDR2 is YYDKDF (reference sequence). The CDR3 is CATSREPRAETGELFF. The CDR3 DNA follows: TGTGCCACCAGCAGAGAACCCAGGGCGGAGACCGGGGAGCTGTTTTTT.

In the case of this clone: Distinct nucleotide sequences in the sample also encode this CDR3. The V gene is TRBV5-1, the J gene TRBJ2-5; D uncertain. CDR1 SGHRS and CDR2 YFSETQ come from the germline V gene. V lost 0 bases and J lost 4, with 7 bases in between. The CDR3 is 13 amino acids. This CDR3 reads CASSLGGGETQYF. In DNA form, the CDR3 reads TGCGCCAGCAGCTTGGGTGGCGGAGAGACCCAGTACTTC. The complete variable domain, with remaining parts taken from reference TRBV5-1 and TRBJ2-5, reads KAGVTQTPRYLIKTRGQQVTLSCSPISGHRSVSWYQQTPGQGLQFLFEYFSETQRNKGNFPGRFSGRQFSNSRSEMNVSTLELGDSALYLCASSLGGGETQYFGPGTRLLVL.

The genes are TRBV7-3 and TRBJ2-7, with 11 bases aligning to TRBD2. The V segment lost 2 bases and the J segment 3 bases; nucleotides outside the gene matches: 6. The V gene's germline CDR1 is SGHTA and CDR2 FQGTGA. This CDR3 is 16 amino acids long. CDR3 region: CASSLGLAGGHYEQYF. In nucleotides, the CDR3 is TGTGCCAGCAGCTTAGGGCTAGCGGGAGGACACTACGAGCAGTACTTC.

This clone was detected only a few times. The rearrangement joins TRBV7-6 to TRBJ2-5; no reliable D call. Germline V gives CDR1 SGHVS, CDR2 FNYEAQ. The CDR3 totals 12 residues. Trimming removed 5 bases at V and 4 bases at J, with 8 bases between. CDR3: CASSRPGETQYF. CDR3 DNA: TGTGCCAGCAGCCGACCAGGAGAGACCCAGTACTTC.

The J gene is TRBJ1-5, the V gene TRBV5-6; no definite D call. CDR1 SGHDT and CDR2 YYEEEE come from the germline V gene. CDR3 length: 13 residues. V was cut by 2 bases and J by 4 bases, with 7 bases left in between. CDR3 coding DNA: TGTGCCAGCAGCTTCGGGGAAAATCAGCCCCAGCATTTT. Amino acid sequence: CASSFGENQPQHF.

In DNA, the CDR3 is TGTGCTAGTGGTTTGGCAGGGGCCGACGAGCAGTACTTC. Protein: CASGLAGADEQYF. The chain links TRBV12-5 to TRBJ2-7; possible D gene TRBD1, 6 bases. Deletions cut 1 base from V and 5 bases from J, with 9 bases between. Germline CDR1 reads LGHNT; CDR2 reads FRNRAP. The CDR3 extends over 13 amino acids.

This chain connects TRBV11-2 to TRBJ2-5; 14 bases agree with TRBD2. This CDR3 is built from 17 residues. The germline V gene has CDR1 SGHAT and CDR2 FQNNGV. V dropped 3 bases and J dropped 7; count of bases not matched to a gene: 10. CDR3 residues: CASSFPRTSGRLRTQYF. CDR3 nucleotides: TGTGCCAGCAGCTTCCCCCGGACTAGCGGGAGGTTGAGGACCCAGTACTTC.

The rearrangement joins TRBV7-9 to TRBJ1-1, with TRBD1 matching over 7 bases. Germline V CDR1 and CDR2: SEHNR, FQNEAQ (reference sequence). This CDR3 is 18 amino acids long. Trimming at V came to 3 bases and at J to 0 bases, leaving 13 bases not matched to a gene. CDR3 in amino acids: CASSFELGQNYMNTEAFF. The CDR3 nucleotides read TGTGCCAGCAGCTTTGAGTTGGGACAGAATTACATGAACACTGAAGCTTTCTTT.

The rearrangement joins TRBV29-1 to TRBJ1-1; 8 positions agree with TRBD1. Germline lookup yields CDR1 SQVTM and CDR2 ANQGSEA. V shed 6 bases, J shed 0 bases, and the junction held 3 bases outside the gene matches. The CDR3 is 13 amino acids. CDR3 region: CSVLTGVNTEAFF. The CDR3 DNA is TGCAGCGTCCTGACAGGGGTGAACACTGAAGCTTTCTTT.

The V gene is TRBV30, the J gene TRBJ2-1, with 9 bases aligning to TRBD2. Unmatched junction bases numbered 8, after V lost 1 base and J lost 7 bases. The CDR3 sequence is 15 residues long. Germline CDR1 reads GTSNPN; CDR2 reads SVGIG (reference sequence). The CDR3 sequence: CAWSAAGGPGNEQFF. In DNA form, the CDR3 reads TGTGCCTGGAGTGCGGCGGGAGGGCCGGGGAATGAGCAGTTCTTC. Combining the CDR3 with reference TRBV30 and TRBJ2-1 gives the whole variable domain SQTIHQWPATLVQPVGSPLSLECTVEGTSNPNLYWYRQAAGRGLQLLFYSVGIGQISSEVPQNLSASRPQDRQFILSSKKLLLSDSGFYLCAWSAAGGPGNEQFFGPGTRLTVL.

CDR3 sequence (DNA): TGTGCCAGCTCACCATTAGGGCAGGGAAGAGGGGCCAACGTCCTGACTTTC. Translating gives CASSPLGQGRGANVLTF. The chain combines TRBV18 with TRBJ2-6; a possible D gene is TRBD1 (5 bases). Germline CDR1 and CDR2: KGHSH and LQKENI. CDR3 length: 17 residues. Trimming took off 2 bases at V and 4 bases at J, with 15 bases between the two ends.

CDR3: CASTQHRDSSGNTIYF. In DNA form, the CDR3 reads TGTGCCAGCACACAACACCGGGACAGCTCTGGAAACACCATATATTTT. The chain combines TRBV2 with TRBJ1-3, with TRBD1 identical over 7 bases. CDR3 length: 16 amino acids. Germline V gives CDR1 SNHLY, CDR2 FYNNEI. V lost 7 bases, J lost 0 bases, and 9 bases stayed unmatched.

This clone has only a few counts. The CDR3 nucleotides read TGTGCCAGCAGCAACACAGATACGCAGTATTTT. Encoded protein: CASSNTDTQYF. The chain is built from TRBV27 and TRBJ2-3; D gene uncertain. Germline loops: CDR1 MNHEY, CDR2 SMNVEV (reference sequence). The ends were cut back, 6 bases at V and 2 bases at J, with 3 bases in the middle. The CDR3 loop spans 11 amino acids.

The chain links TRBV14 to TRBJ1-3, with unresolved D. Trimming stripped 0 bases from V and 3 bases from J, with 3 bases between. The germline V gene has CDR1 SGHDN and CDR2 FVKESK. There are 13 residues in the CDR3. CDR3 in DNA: TGTGCCAGCAGCCAAGATCGTGGAAACACCATATATTTT. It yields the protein CASSQDRGNTIYF.

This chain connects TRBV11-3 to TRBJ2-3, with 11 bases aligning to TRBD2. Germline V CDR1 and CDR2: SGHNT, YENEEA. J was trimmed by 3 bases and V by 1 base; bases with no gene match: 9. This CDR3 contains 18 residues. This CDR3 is CASSLGGLAEEGTDTQYF. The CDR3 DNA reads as TGTGCCAGCAGCTTAGGGGGACTAGCGGAGGAAGGAACAGATACGCAGTATTTT.

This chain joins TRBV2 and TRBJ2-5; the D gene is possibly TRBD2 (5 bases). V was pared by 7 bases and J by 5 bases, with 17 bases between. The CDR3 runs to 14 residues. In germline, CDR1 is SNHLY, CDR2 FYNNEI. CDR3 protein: CASTLTGILETQYF. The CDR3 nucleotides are TGTGCCAGCACCCTCACCGGGATCCTGGAGACCCAGTACTTC. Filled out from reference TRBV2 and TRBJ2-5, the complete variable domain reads EPEVTQTPSHQVTQMGQEVILRCVPISNHLYFYWYRQILGQKVEFLVSFYNNEISEKSEIFDDQFSVERPDGSNFTLKIRSTKLEDSAMYFCASTLTGILETQYFGPGTRLLVL.

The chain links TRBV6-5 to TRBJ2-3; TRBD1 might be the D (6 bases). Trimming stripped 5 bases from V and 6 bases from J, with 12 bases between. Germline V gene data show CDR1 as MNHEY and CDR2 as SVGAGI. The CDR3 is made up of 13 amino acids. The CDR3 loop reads CASSTGSMDTQYF. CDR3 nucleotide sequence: TGTGCCAGCAGTACAGGGAGCATGGATACGCAGTATTTT.

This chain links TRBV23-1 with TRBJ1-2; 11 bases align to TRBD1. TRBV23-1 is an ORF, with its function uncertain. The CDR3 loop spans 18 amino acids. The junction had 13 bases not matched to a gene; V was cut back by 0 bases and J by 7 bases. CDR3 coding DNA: TGCGCCAGCAGTCAATCCGCGGGGACAGGGGGAAAAAGGCGTGGCTACACCTTC. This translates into CASSQSAGTGGKRRGYTF.

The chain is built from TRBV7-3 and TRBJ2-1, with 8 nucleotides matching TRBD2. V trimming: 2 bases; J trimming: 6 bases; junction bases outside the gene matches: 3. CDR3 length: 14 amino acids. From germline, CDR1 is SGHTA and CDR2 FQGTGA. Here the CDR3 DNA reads TGTGCCAGCAGCTTAGCGCGGGAGGTCAATGAGCAGTTCTTC. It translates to CASSLAREVNEQFF. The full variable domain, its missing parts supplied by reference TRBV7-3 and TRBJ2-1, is GAGVSQTPSNKVTEKGKYVELRCDPISGHTALYWYRQSLGQGPEFLIYFQGTGAADDSGLPNDRFFAVRPEGSVSTLKIQRTERGDSAVYLCASSLAREVNEQFFGPGTRLTVL.

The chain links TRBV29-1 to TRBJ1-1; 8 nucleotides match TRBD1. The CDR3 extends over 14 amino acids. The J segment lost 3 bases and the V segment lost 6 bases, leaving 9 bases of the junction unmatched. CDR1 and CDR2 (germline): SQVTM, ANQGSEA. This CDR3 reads CSVYQMTGDTEAFF. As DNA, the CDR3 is TGCAGCGTCTACCAGATGACAGGGGACACTGAAGCTTTCTTT.

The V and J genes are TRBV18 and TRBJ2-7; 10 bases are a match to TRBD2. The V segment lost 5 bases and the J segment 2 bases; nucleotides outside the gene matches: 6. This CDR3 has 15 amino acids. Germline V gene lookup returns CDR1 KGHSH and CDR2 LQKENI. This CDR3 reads CASSEPGLATYEQYF. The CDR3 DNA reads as TGTGCCAGCTCAGAACCGGGACTAGCGACCTACGAGCAGTACTTC.

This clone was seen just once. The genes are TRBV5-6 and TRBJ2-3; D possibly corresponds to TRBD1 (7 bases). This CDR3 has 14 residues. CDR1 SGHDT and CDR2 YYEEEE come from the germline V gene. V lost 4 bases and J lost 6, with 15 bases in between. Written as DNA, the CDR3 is TGTGCCAGCAGCCCGACAGGGACTTTGGATACGCAGTATTTT. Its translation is CASSPTGTLDTQYF.

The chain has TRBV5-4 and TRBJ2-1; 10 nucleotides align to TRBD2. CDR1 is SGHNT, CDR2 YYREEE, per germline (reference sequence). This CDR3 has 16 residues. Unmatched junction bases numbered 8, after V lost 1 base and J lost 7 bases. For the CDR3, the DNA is TGTGCCAGCAGCTTGTATGTAGCGGGAGGCCTAAATGAGCAGTTCTTC. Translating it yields CASSLYVAGGLNEQFF. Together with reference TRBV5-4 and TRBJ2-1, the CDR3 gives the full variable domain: ETGVTQSPTHLIKTRGQQVTLRCSSQSGHNTVSWYQQALGQGPQFIFQYYREEENGRGNFPPRFSGLQFPNYSSELNVNALELDDSALYLCASSLYVAGGLNEQFFGPGTRLTVL.

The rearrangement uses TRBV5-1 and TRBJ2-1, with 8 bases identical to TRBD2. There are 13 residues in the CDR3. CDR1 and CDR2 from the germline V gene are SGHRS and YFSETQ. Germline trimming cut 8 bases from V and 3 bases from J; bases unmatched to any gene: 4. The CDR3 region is CASQREYYNEQFF. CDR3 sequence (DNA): TGCGCCAGTCAGCGGGAGTACTACAATGAGCAGTTCTTC. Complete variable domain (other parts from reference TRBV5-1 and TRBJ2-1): KAGVTQTPRYLIKTRGQQVTLSCSPISGHRSVSWYQQTPGQGLQFLFEYFSETQRNKGNFPGRFSGRQFSNSRSEMNVSTLELGDSALYLCASQREYYNEQFFGPGTRLTVL.

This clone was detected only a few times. CDR3 DNA sequence: TGTGCCATCAGTGAGTCGGACAGGGACACCGGGGAGCTGTTTTTT. This translates into CAISESDRDTGELFF. This sequence joins TRBV10-3 and TRBJ2-2; 8 bases are shared with TRBD1. There are 15 residues in the CDR3. The J segment lost 3 bases and the V segment lost 0 bases, leaving 0 bases of the junction unmatched. Per the germline V gene, CDR1 is ENHRY and CDR2 is SYGVKD.

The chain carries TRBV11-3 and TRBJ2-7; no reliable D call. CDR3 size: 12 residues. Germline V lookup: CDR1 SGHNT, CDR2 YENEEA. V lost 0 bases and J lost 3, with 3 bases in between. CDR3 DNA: TGTGCCAGCAGCTTAGATAGCTACGAGCAGTACTTC. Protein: CASSLDSYEQYF.

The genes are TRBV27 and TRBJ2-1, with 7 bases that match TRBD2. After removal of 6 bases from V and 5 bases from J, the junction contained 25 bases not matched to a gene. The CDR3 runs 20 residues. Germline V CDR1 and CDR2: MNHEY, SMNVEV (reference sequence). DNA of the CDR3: TGTGCCAGCAGGTTAAGTGGATATGGGCTAGCGGAGAAAGGTGACAATGAGCAGTTCTTC. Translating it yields CASRLSGYGLAEKGDNEQFF.